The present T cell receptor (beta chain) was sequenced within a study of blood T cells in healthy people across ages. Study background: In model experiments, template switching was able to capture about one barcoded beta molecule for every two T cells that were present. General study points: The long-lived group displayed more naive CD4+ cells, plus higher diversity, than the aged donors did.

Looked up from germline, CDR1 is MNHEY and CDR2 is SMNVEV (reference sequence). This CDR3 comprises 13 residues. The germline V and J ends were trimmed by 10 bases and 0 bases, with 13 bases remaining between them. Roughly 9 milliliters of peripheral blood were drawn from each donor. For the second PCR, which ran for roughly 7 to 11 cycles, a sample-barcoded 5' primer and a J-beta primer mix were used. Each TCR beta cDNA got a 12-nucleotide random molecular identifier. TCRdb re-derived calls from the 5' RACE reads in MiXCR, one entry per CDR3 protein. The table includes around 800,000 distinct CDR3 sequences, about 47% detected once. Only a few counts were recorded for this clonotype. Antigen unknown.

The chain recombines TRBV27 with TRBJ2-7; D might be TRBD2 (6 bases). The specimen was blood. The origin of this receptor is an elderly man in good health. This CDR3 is CATAGRNSYEQYF. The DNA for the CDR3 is TGTGCCACCGCGGGACGGAACTCCTACGAGCAGTACTTC.